The clone carrying this T cell receptor beta chain was counted ten times or more. This sample is part of a study of blood T cells in healthy people across ages. Using a J-beta primer mix together with a sample-barcoded 5' primer, a second PCR was run for roughly 7 to 12 cycles. TCRdb reprocessed the 5' RACE reads with MiXCR, giving one entry per CDR3 protein. In the table there are hundreds of thousands of distinct CDR3 sequences, 25% to 30% of which are singletons. This clonotype was obtained from a woman aged 80 or over in good health. Input material: blood.

CDR3 sequence reads: CASSPTGGYEQYF. DNA for the CDR3: TGTGCCAGCAGTCCAACAGGGGGCTACGAGCAGTACTTC. The V gene is TRBV7-2, the J gene TRBJ2-7, with TRBD1 matching over 8 bases. The ends lost 6 bases at V and 3 bases at J; junction bases unmatched: 4. Germline V gives CDR1 SGHTA, CDR2 FQGNSA. The CDR3 is made up of 13 amino acids.